This T cell receptor (beta chain) was captured in a study of technical replicates of blood from a handful of donors (dated by TCRdb to about 2017). CDR1 SGHAT and CDR2 FQNNGV are derived from the germline V gene. From the cysteine through the phenylalanine, the CDR3 covers 14 amino acids. The kept DNA is CDR3 alone, 42 bases in frame from the first base. Deletion took 1 base off V and 4 bases off J, with a span of 8 bases between the germline ends. Comments on this clone: No cognate antigen has been identified for it. It has no much larger one-base neighbor in the sample; base qualities were not kept.

Libraries were built with the immunoSEQ multiplex PCR assay. Sourced from immuneACCESS, this table was stored by TCRdb with only in-frame sequences that have V and J called. A share of the clones is absent; for the studies checked, an unresolved V gene accounts for under half, and the remainder has no known explanation. This sample comprises around 92,000 clones, about 94% of them detected only once. Roughly 0.23% of the sample is taken by the ten largest. The clonotype comes from a human donor in good health. Recombination connected TRBV11-2 to TRBJ2-1; D gene: possibly TRBD2, on 6 matching bases. Sequenced input: T cells isolated from PBMCs. The nucleotide sequence reads as follows: TGTGCCAGCAGCTTAGGGGACTTGTACAATGAGCAGTTCTTC. This is translated as CASSLGDLYNEQFF.